These 10 T cell receptor beta chains came from one sample sequenced in a study of cytomegalovirus exposure and HLA in healthy donors. Primers for the PCR totalled 60 Vbeta and 13 Jbeta. Method: immunoSEQ multiplex PCR; TCRdb's copy keeps in-frame clones and lacks some. The sample carries roughly 150,000 clones, about three quarters recorded once. Sequenced sample: PBMCs. These receptors were obtained from a female donor in good health and CMV-seronegative.

The sample holds one count of this clone. This rearrangement joins TRBV6-5 to TRBJ1-4; 10 nucleotides match TRBD1. This CDR3 is 13 amino acids long. Germline V CDR1 and CDR2: MNHEY, SVGAGI. V lost 5 bases to trimming and J lost 7 bases; unmatched junction nucleotides: 1. This chain's CDR3 is CASSRTGGEKLFF. CDR3 coding DNA: TGTGCCAGCAGTCGGACAGGGGGTGAAAAACTGTTTTTT.

In its sample, this clone was seen a few times. This chain uses TRBV19 with TRBJ1-1, with 8 nucleotides matching TRBD1. CDR1 is LNHDA, CDR2 SQIVND, per germline (reference sequence). V dropped 5 bases and J dropped 4; count of bases not matched to a gene: 12. CDR3 size: 16 residues. The CDR3 is CASSPGQGTYSTEAFF. The CDR3 nucleotides read TGTGCCAGTAGTCCAGGACAGGGAACGTACAGCACTGAAGCTTTCTTT.

The chain recombines TRBV6-6 with TRBJ2-5; D is possibly TRBD1 (6 bases). The germline V gene has CDR1 MNHNY and CDR2 SVGAGI (reference sequence). Trimming stripped 7 bases from V and 2 bases from J, with 14 bases between. The CDR3 totals 14 residues. The CDR3 here is CASTDPGEQETQYF. DNA of the CDR3: TGTGCCAGCACCGACCCAGGGGAACAAGAGACCCAGTACTTC.

CDR3 sequence reads: CASSDRQGTSEQFF. The CDR3 nucleotides are TGTGCCAGCAGTGATAGACAGGGGACGAGTGAGCAGTTCTTC. The chain employs TRBV2 and TRBJ2-1, with 8 bases aligning to TRBD1. Germline values: CDR1 SNHLY, CDR2 FYNNEI. CDR3 size: 14 residues. With V trimmed by 3 bases and J by 9 bases, 7 bases remained unmatched.

The CDR3, as DNA: TGTGCCAGCAGCGTAGGGGGGCCCGCAACCGAGCAGTACTTC. Its protein product is CASSVGGPATEQYF. The chain has TRBV9 and TRBJ2-7; D is perhaps TRBD1 (6 bases). Germline lookup yields CDR1 SGDLS and CDR2 YYNGEE. V shed 0 bases and J shed 6 bases, with 13 bases lying between them. The CDR3 contains 14 residues.

The rearrangement links TRBV10-3 to TRBJ2-7; 11 bases are a match to TRBD1. Per the germline V gene, CDR1 is ENHRY and CDR2 is SYGVKD. The CDR3 contains 14 residues. V shed 4 bases and J 5 bases; nucleotides not matched to a gene: 4. This chain's CDR3 is CAISAGTGGDEQYF. CDR3 sequence (DNA): TGTGCCATCAGTGCCGGGACAGGGGGAGACGAGCAGTACTTC.

This rearrangement joins TRBV6-1 to TRBJ2-7, with D unresolved. This CDR3 spans 11 amino acids. V lost 7 bases to trimming and J lost 4 bases, with 8 bases between them. Germline values: CDR1 MNHNS, CDR2 SASEGT. The CDR3 region has the DNA TGTGCCAGCACCTCTCTGTACGAGCAGTACTTC. Translating gives CASTSLYEQYF.

The chain has TRBV19 and TRBJ2-1; 11 bases are a match to TRBD2. The CDR3 runs 15 residues. V lost 3 bases and J lost 9; bases outside the gene matches: 7. Germline V lookup: CDR1 LNHDA, CDR2 SQIVND (reference sequence). CDR3 DNA sequence: TGTGCCAGTAGTATTCGAACTAGCGGGAGTGGTGAGCAGTTCTTC. This encodes CASSIRTSGSGEQFF.

CDR3 sequence reads: CASSVPGLYEQYF. The DNA of the CDR3 is TGTGCCAGCAGTGTTCCGGGTCTCTACGAGCAGTACTTC. The chain is built from TRBV25-1 and TRBJ2-7, with no clear D. Trimming took off 4 bases at V and 3 bases at J, with 10 bases between the two ends. The length of the CDR3 is 13 residues. Germline V lookup: CDR1 MGHDK, CDR2 SYGVNS.

This chain links TRBV7-9 with TRBJ2-7; 9 bases align to TRBD1. The ends lost 5 bases at V and 0 bases at J; junction bases unmatched: 5. The CDR3 contains 15 residues. Germline loops: CDR1 SEHNR, CDR2 FQNEAQ (reference sequence). CDR3 nucleotide sequence: TGTGCCAGCAGCAGGGGACAGGGCAGCTCCTACGAGCAGTACTTC. Translation: CASSRGQGSSYEQYF.